This passage covers 24 T cell receptor beta chains from one sample sequenced in a study of T cells in Graves' hyperthyroidism and ophthalmopathy. Researchers took RNA transcripts and amplified the TCR beta CDR3 regions from them. With the HTBI primer set, the TCR CDR3 went through a first round of RT-PCR. One entry per CDR3 protein, called by TCRdb with MiXCR from the multiplex PCR reads. The table has about 400,000 distinct CDR3 sequences, around 16% seen once. The sequenced sample was blood. All receptors derive from a woman aged 18 to 35 with Graves' hyperthyroidism that later progressed to Graves' ophthalmopathy.

The table lists this clonotype with a few counts. The V call is TRBV7-9, the J call TRBJ2-3, with 12 nucleotides matching TRBD2. This CDR3 spans 17 amino acids. The germline V gene encodes CDR1 SEHNR and CDR2 FQNEAQ (reference sequence). J gave up 4 bases and V 0 bases, and 5 bases lay outside the gene matches. The CDR3 sequence is CASSLAQTSGSADTQYF. CDR3 nucleotide sequence: TGTGCCAGCAGCTTAGCGCAGACTAGCGGGAGCGCAGATACGCAGTATTTT.

The V call is TRBV24-1, the J call TRBJ2-2; 7 bases match TRBD1. Germline loops: CDR1 KGHDR, CDR2 SFDVKD. The CDR3 loop spans 16 amino acids. After removal of 7 bases from V and 4 bases from J, the junction contained 11 bases not matched to a gene. The CDR3 nucleotides read TGTGCCACCAGCAAGGGGGCAGCGGTAGGCACCGGGGAGCTGTTTTTT. Translation: CATSKGAAVGTGELFF.

Many counts were recorded for this clonotype. CDR3 amino acids: CASSLSGRNTGELFF. The CDR3 DNA reads TGCGCCAGCAGCTTAAGCGGGAGGAACACCGGGGAGCTGTTTTTT. The chain combines TRBV5-1 with TRBJ2-2, with 8 bases aligning to TRBD2. The CDR3 runs to 15 residues. V gave up 2 bases and J gave up 1 base; unmatched junction bases: 1. The germline CDR1 and CDR2 sequences are SGHRS and YFSETQ.

The gene calls are TRBV29-1 and TRBJ2-2; D uncertain. The germline V gene encodes CDR1 SQVTM and CDR2 ANQGSEA. Deletions cut 3 bases from V and 4 bases from J, with 6 bases between. There are 12 residues in the CDR3. The CDR3 reads CSVEGSTGELFF. The CDR3 coding sequence is TGCAGCGTTGAGGGAAGCACCGGGGAGCTGTTTTTT.

This clonotype has ten or more counts. The V call is TRBV18, the J call TRBJ1-4; the match to TRBD1 covers 9 bases. Unmatched junction bases numbered 10, after V lost 4 bases and J lost 7 bases. Germline CDR1 reads KGHSH; CDR2 reads LQKENI. The CDR3 length is 16 residues. The CDR3 nucleotides read TGTGCCAGCTCACAGGGACCGGGACAGGGAGTTGAAAAACTGTTTTTT. Its protein is CASSQGPGQGVEKLFF.

Many counts were recorded for this clonotype. This sequence joins TRBV28 and TRBJ2-7; 8 bases agree with TRBD2. With V trimmed by 5 bases and J by 4 bases, 13 bases remained unmatched. Looked up from germline, CDR1 is MDHEN and CDR2 is SYDVKM. The CDR3 runs 16 residues. The CDR3 region is CASSSRGGAATYEQYF. In DNA, the CDR3 is TGTGCCAGCAGTAGTCGGGGGGGAGCGGCTACTTACGAGCAGTACTTC.

Written as DNA, the CDR3 is TGCAGTGCTATCCTCGCTAGGGATTACAATGAGCAGTTCTTC. Its translation is CSAILARDYNEQFF. The chain joins TRBV20-1 to TRBJ2-1; D not resolved. V was pared by 4 bases and J by 4 bases, with 14 bases between. The V gene's germline CDR1 is DFQATT and CDR2 SNEGSKA (reference sequence). This CDR3 contains 14 residues.

The V gene is TRBV19, the J gene TRBJ2-1; 9 nucleotides line up with TRBD1. This CDR3 has 14 amino acids. Per the germline V gene, CDR1 is LNHDA and CDR2 is SQIVND (reference sequence). Trimming removed 10 bases from V and 5 bases from J; junction bases left unmatched: 9. The CDR3 protein is CATRDRAWDNEQFF. Written as DNA, the CDR3 is TGTGCCACCCGGGACAGGGCGTGGGACAATGAGCAGTTCTTC. The full variable domain, rest sourced from reference TRBV19 and TRBJ2-1, is DGGITQSPKYLFRKEGQNVTLSCEQNLNHDAMYWYRQDPGQGLRLIYYSQIVNDFQKGDIAEGYSVSREKKESFPLTVTSAQKNPTAFYLCATRDRAWDNEQFFGPGTRLTVL.

This clonotype was found a few times. The genes are TRBV24-1 and TRBJ2-2; D remains ambiguous. The ends were cut back, 5 bases at V and 0 bases at J, with 6 bases in the middle. The V gene's germline CDR1 is KGHDR and CDR2 SFDVKD. CDR3 length equals 14 residues. The CDR3 DNA follows: TGTGCCACCAGTGGGTCGACGAACACCGGGGAGCTGTTTTTT. Amino acid sequence: CATSGSTNTGELFF.

This chain links TRBV30 with TRBJ2-3; TRBD2 agrees at 12 bases. CDR1 GTSNPN and CDR2 SVGIG come from the germline V gene (reference sequence). This CDR3 has 18 amino acids. The V gene end was trimmed by 0 bases and the J gene end by 0 bases; junction bases not matched to a gene: 7. The CDR3: CAWSVSRTSGRSTDTQYF. The CDR3, as DNA: TGTGCCTGGAGTGTTTCCCGCACTAGCGGGAGGAGCACAGATACGCAGTATTTT.

This clonotype showed up many times. The CDR3 DNA sequence: TGTGCCAGCAGCTTGCGACAGGGGAGGGATCAAGGCGAGCAGTACTTC. It encodes CASSLRQGRDQGEQYF. The V gene is TRBV7-2, the J gene TRBJ2-7; possibly TRBD1 for D (8 bases). Between the trimmed V and J ends, which lost 3 bases and 6 bases, there was a span of 21 bases. In germline, CDR1 is SGHTA, CDR2 FQGNSA. The CDR3 is 16 residues long. Full variable domain (missing parts from reference TRBV7-2 and TRBJ2-7): GAGVSQSPSNKVTEKGKDVELRCDPISGHTALYWYRQSLGQGLEFLIYFQGNSAPDKSGLPSDRFSAERTGGSVSTLTIQRTQQEDSAVYLCASSLRQGRDQGEQYFGPGTRLTVT.

The genes are TRBV24-1 and TRBJ2-7; 8 nucleotides match TRBD1. Germline V gene data show CDR1 as KGHDR and CDR2 as SFDVKD. V lost 1 base and J lost 0; bases outside the gene matches: 4. This CDR3 has 16 amino acids. This chain's CDR3 is CATSDFTGTGSYEQYF. CDR3 nucleotides: TGTGCCACCAGTGATTTCACCGGGACAGGCTCCTACGAGCAGTACTTC.

The table lists this clonotype with many counts. The V and J genes are TRBV27 and TRBJ2-7; possibly TRBD2 for D (6 bases). V was pared by 6 bases and J by 3 bases, with 18 bases between. CDR3 length: 15 amino acids. Germline V lookup: CDR1 MNHEY, CDR2 SMNVEV (reference sequence). The CDR3 DNA sequence: TGTGCCAGCAGCCGAGGGAGCGGGTTCGGCTACGAGCAGTACTTC. Translating gives CASSRGSGFGYEQYF.

In this sample, this clonotype turned up many times. V is TRBV24-1 and J is TRBJ2-1, with 10 positions matching TRBD2. V shed 5 bases, J shed 0 bases, and the junction held 15 bases outside the gene matches. This CDR3 is built from 20 residues. CDR1 is KGHDR, CDR2 SFDVKD, per germline. This CDR3 is CATSALGTSARSSSYNEQFF. The CDR3 DNA is TGTGCCACCAGTGCTTTAGGGACTAGCGCCCGATCAAGCTCCTACAATGAGCAGTTCTTC.

The chain employs TRBV2 and TRBJ2-5; the match to TRBD1 covers 9 bases. This CDR3 spans 15 amino acids. Per germline, CDR1 SNHLY and CDR2 FYNNEI. J gave up 5 bases and V 2 bases, and 6 bases lay outside the gene matches. The CDR3 DNA reads TGTGCCAGCAGTGAACAGGTGACAGGGGGGGAGACCCAGTACTTC. It yields the protein CASSEQVTGGETQYF.

This clonotype came up many times. The chain has TRBV11-2 and TRBJ2-5; no clear D. Germline assignment: CDR1 SGHAT and CDR2 FQNNGV. This CDR3 comprises 12 residues. V lost 5 bases and J lost 11, with 15 bases in between. The CDR3 DNA reads as TGTGCCAGCAGCCGACAAGGAACTATACAGTACTTC. Translated: CASSRQGTIQYF.

This clonotype has more than one count but fewer than ten. V gene TRBV20-1 combines with J gene TRBJ2-7, with 10 bases matching TRBD2. The V gene end was trimmed by 7 bases and the J gene end by 3 bases; junction bases not matched to a gene: 9. Germline V gives CDR1 DFQATT, CDR2 SNEGSKA (reference sequence). The CDR3 has 14 amino acids. CDR3 DNA sequence: TGCAGTGTAGGGTCCAGGACTAGCGGCTACGAGCAGTACTTC. This encodes CSVGSRTSGYEQYF.

Many counts were recorded for this clonotype. V gene TRBV27 combines with J gene TRBJ1-5, with a weak D call TRBD1 (5 bases). The CDR3 has 15 amino acids. V was pared by 0 bases and J by 3 bases, with 9 bases between. CDR1 MNHEY and CDR2 SMNVEV come from the germline V gene (reference sequence). The CDR3 DNA sequence: TGTGCCAGCAGTTTATCGGGACGGAACAATCAGCCCCAGCATTTT. Protein product: CASSLSGRNNQPQHF.

The V gene is TRBV6-1, the J gene TRBJ2-5, with D possibly being TRBD1 or TRBD2 (5 bases each). Trimming shortened V by 6 bases and J by 7 bases, and 18 bases separated the two germline ends. This CDR3 contains 14 residues. CDR1 is MNHNS, CDR2 SASEGT, per germline. The CDR3 bases are TGTGCCAGCAGACCCGGACGAAAGAGGGGGACCCAGTACTTC. This translates into CASRPGRKRGTQYF.

This clonotype has more than one count but fewer than ten. This chain connects TRBV5-5 to TRBJ2-5; either TRBD1 or TRBD2 may fit D (5 bases each). The CDR3 sequence is 15 residues long. The V gene's germline CDR1 is SGHKS and CDR2 YYEKEE (reference sequence). Deletions cut 2 bases from V and 5 bases from J, with 16 bases between. CDR3 amino acids: CASSFSLAEGETQYF. CDR3 nucleotides: TGTGCCAGCAGCTTTTCGTTAGCAGAGGGGGAGACCCAGTACTTC. The complete variable domain, with remaining parts taken from reference TRBV5-5 and TRBJ2-5, reads DAGVTQSPTHLIKTRGQQVTLRCSPISGHKSVSWYQQVLGQGPQFIFQYYEKEERGRGNFPDRFSARQFPNYSSELNVNALLLGDSALYLCASSFSLAEGETQYFGPGTRLLVL.

This clonotype has a count of ten or more. This sequence joins TRBV6-2 or TRBV6-3 and TRBJ2-7; 9 bases line up with TRBD2. The CDR3 extends over 18 amino acids. Unmatched junction bases numbered 13, after V lost 0 bases and J lost 4 bases. Germline-derived CDR1 and CDR2 are MNHEY and SVGEGT. The CDR3 spells CASSYSRASGIIQYEQYF. CDR3 coding DNA: TGTGCCAGCAGTTACTCGAGGGCTAGCGGGATAATCCAATACGAGCAGTACTTC.

On this clonotype: The junction departs from germline at one end; a sequencing error may be responsible. The chain combines TRBV28 with TRBJ2-5, with D possibly matching TRBD2 (5 bases). Germline CDR1 MDHEN, CDR2 SYDVKM. The CDR3 runs 13 residues. DNA of the CDR3: TGTGCCAGCAGTTTAGACGGGCCGAGGGCCCAGTGCTTC. Its translation is CASSLDGPRAQCF.

This clonotype has just a few counts. This chain joins TRBV19 and TRBJ2-5, with 7 bases matching TRBD1. With V trimmed by 4 bases and J by 4 bases, 9 bases remained unmatched. The germline gives CDR1 LNHDA, CDR2 SQIVND (reference sequence). The CDR3 is made up of 15 amino acids. DNA of the CDR3: TGTGCCAGTAGTACTGGGACAGTCCGGAGAGAGACCCAGTACTTC. Protein product: CASSTGTVRRETQYF.

This clonotype appeared many times. The V gene is TRBV24-1, the J gene TRBJ2-1, with TRBD2 matching 7 bases. The length of the CDR3 is 17 residues. V dropped 1 base and J dropped 4; count of bases not matched to a gene: 9. Germline assignment: CDR1 KGHDR and CDR2 SFDVKD. CDR3 in amino acids: CATSDLVAGAGYNEQFF. As DNA, the CDR3 is TGTGCCACCAGTGATTTAGTTGCGGGAGCGGGATACAATGAGCAGTTCTTC.